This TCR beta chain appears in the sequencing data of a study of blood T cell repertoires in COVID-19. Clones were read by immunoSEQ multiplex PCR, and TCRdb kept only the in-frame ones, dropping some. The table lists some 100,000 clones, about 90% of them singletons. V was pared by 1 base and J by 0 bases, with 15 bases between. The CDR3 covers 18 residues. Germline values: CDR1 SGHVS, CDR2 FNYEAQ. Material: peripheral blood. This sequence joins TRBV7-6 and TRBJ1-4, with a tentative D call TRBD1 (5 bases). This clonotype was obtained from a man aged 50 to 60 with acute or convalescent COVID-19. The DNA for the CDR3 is TGTGCCAGCAGCTTAGTAGGGGTGGCAGGCACAACTAATGAAAAACTGTTTTTT. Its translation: CASSLVGVAGTTNEKLFF.